These T cell receptor beta chains were read from a single sample in a study of graft-versus-host responses after intestinal transplantation. Only in-frame clones appear in the TCRdb table, and some are missing; sequencing was by immunoSEQ multiplex PCR. The table has about 98,000 clones, roughly 86% seen once; the top ten hold 1.4%. The sequencing here drew on PBMCs, taken 255 days after intestinal transplant. These receptors originate from a human patient who received an intestinal transplant, so some T cells may come from the graft donor. CDR3s include the opening cysteine and the closing phenylalanine or tryptophan. D genes are given only for firm matches. A clone size is listed for some rows: how often the clone was seen (once, few, many), or a class if it is expanded.

clone_size v_call d_call cdr3_aa
- TRBV5-8 TRBD1 CASSLWTGQNNEQFF
- TRBV27 - CASSLSTGSTFFF
once TRBV5-4 TRBD2 CASSTGTSGRWGYNEQFF
once TRBV7-3 TRBD2 CASSLNALADTRNTGELFF
- TRBV28 - CASSLGGWDTEAFF
- TRBV5-4 TRBD1 CASSLGPTGATTEAFF
- TRBV7-8 TRBD1 CASSYGTANQPQHF
- TRBV18 TRBD1 CASSPGQGGWQETQYF
- TRBV27 - CASSPVSGNTIYF
once TRBV6-1 - CASRSEGLPYEQYF
- TRBV11-1 TRBD1 CASSLVGQGASPLHF
- TRBV6-5 - CASSSPKRLADEQYF
- TRBV18 TRBD1 CASSPPGTAGNTIYF
- TRBV7-6 TRBD2 CASSLATSGSKDTQYF
- TRBV29-1 - CSVEVAATEAFF
- TRBV5-4 TRBD2 CASSLGLGLAGNTGELFF
- TRBV27 TRBD1 CASSLRDRGDEQYF
- TRBV6-1 - CASSWGTNTGELFF
- TRBV19 - CASISGTLSNQPQHF
- TRBV4-2 TRBD1 CASSQGSDRVNYGYTF
once TRBV27 - CASSLIGGTDTQYF
once TRBV19 TRBD1 CASSPWTGAHYGYTF
- TRBV10-3 TRBD1 CAIRDGQGATNEKLFF
few TRBV6-5 - CASSYSGVGYTF
few TRBV4-1 - CASSPRGNTEAFF
- TRBV19 TRBD2 CASSPSPGGPGETQYF
- TRBV30 TRBD1 CAWGRGPGEQFF